The sequence of this T cell receptor beta chain was determined in a study of Ad26.COV2.S vaccination and SARS-CoV-2 variants (dated by TCRdb to about 2021). For context, the study as a whole: Donors in the vaccine arm were drawn from COV1001, a multicentre, randomized, double-blind, placebo-controlled phase I-IIa trial testing Ad26.COV2.S in healthy adults. Trial participants were randomized into five groups of five: low-dose or high-dose Ad26.COV2.S given once or twice, or placebo on both occasions. TCRbeta repertoire sequencing was used to assess the specificity and breadth of SARS-CoV-2-reactive T cell receptors after Ad26.COV2.S vaccination. Ad26.COV2.S was given intramuscularly at 5x10^10 or 1x10^11 viral particles, as a single shot or as two shots 56 days apart. Investigators remained blinded to trial group allocation during experiments and outcome assessment. The TCR-sequenced set comprised approximately 30 samples: approximately 19 Ad26.COV2.S vaccine recipients, 5 placebo recipients and 8 SARS-CoV-2 convalescent individuals.

The immunoSEQ Assay was used to sequence TCRbeta CDR3 regions. After extraction, genomic DNA underwent amplification by bias-controlled multiplex PCR, followed by high-throughput sequencing. Turning to the authors' computational methods: To quantify the absolute abundance of every unique TCRbeta CDR3 region, sequences were collapsed and filtered. T cell fraction was estimated by normalizing TCRbeta template counts to usable DNA, with usable DNA measured through amplification of reference genes found in all nucleated cells. Repertoire TCRs were annotated as SARS-CoV-2-specific by exact matching of V gene, CDR3 amino acid sequence and J gene to a known reactive TCR set. MIRA supplied the reference SARS-CoV-2 TCR set, which was filtered for enrichment in COVID-19-positive ImmuneCODE repertoires so that public or cross-reactive TCRs were removed. Using the MIRA antigens, annotated TCRs were further analysed by specific ORF or by position within an ORF. Depth was the summed frequency of annotated unique rearrangements, while breadth was defined as annotated unique rearrangements over total unique productive rearrangements. Two-sided Wilcoxon rank-sum tests were applied when comparing TCR breadth between groups. What TCRdb holds here is the immuneACCESS table cut down to in-frame rearrangements. Part of the clones is not present; checked against another copy, under half of the missing clones reflect an unresolved V gene, and the others are unexplained. The DNA gave D and trimming, while V, J and clone size come from that table. The sample records around 450,000 clones, 85% to 90% of which are singletons. Together, the top ten hold about 2.4% of the sample.

About this clone itself: No antigen is known for it. No much larger clonotype is one base removed from it; base qualities were not supplied.

V and J lose 4 bases and 6 bases, and a span of 15 bases separates them. From cysteine to phenylalanine, the CDR3 is 14 amino acids long. Only the CDR3 DNA stays, 42 bases, in frame from base 1. Taken from the germline V gene (reference sequence), the CDR1 and CDR2 loops are SGHKS and YYEKEE. The sample's treatment or condition label, in plain terms: roughly 20 received Ad26.COV2.S at low or high dose, single or two shots; several received placebo; per-sample allocation not given. For vaccine and placebo recipients, the sequenced repertoires came from samples collected on day 63 after the first injection. In Cohort 1b, about 27 adults aged 18-55 years were enrolled at a single site in Boston, USA, between 29 July and 7 August 2020. Ad26.COV2.S was a replication-incompetent adenovirus type 26 vector expressing a prefusion-stabilized SARS-CoV-2 spike protein from the original Wuhan strain. Overall study outcomes, separate from this receptor: The authors noted that total T cell responses may have been underestimated by the TCR breadth and depth analyses. The study was not powered to compare responses between vaccine doses or regimens. Vaccine and placebo recipients had similar non-spike TCR breadth, a finding consistent with the vaccine containing only spike. Higher spike-specific TCR breadth was observed in Ad26.COV2.S recipients than in placebo recipients (P = 0.0014). After vaccination, substantial breadth of spike-specific CD8+ and CD4+ T cell responses was reported.

The sequence links TRBV5-5 to TRBJ2-3; TRBD1 is a weak D gene call, 5 bases matching. Specimen: peripheral blood, collected in a trial of Ad26.COV2.S vaccine versus placebo. This receptor was taken from a person between 18 and 65 years old who received the Ad26.COV2.S COVID-19 vaccine or a placebo. The encoded CDR3 is CASSPYPTVDTQYF. The DNA sequence reads TGTGCCAGCAGCCCCTACCCGACAGTTGATACGCAGTATTTT.